One sample yielded the 10 T cell receptor beta chains listed below, sequenced in a study of CD8 T cells in ankylosing spondylitis (dated by TCRdb to 2016 to 2017). Broader findings and caveats from the paper: Blood from ankylosing spondylitis patients appeared to be characterized by a TCR beta motif made up of several highly homologous amino acid variants.

Receptor libraries were prepared by 5' RACE. The sample was run on an Illumina HiSeq 2500. TCRdb's own reprocessing of the public reads used fastp at Q25 and MiXCR and kept productive beta chains. Records with the same CDR3 protein are collapsed into one entry carrying the most frequent genes and DNA. The sample profile shows a few hundred thousand distinct CDR3 sequences; roughly 13% of them were found once. The top ten constitute about 6.8% of the sample. These TCRs are of unknown antigen specificity. Source material: blood, either unsorted or a sorted T cell fraction (not recorded which). The receptors originated from a male donor with ankylosing spondylitis.

V usage is TRBV2 and J usage is TRBJ2-1; D is perhaps TRBD2 (5 bases). The CDR3 runs to 14 residues. Germline values: CDR1 SNHLY, CDR2 FYNNEI. CDR3 nucleotide sequence: TGTGCAGCAGGCGGGCGAGACTCCTACAATGAGCAGTTCTTC. This translates into CAAGGRDSYNEQFF. The whole variable domain, filled in from reference TRBV2 and TRBJ2-1, reads EPEVTQTPSHQVTQMGQEVILRCVPISNHLYFYWYRQILGQKVEFLVSFYNNEISEKSEIFDDQFSVERPDGSNFTLKIRSTKLEDSAMYFCAAGGRDSYNEQFFGPGTRLTVL.

The chain employs TRBV5-4 and TRBJ2-1, with 9 bases fitting TRBD1. The CDR3 loop spans 14 amino acids. Germline lookup yields CDR1 SGHNT and CDR2 YYREEE (reference sequence). The V gene end was trimmed by 10 bases and the J gene end by 8 bases; junction bases not matched to a gene: 13. The CDR3 DNA sequence: TGTGCCGTACAGGGGGCTTTGAATTCCGATGAGCAGTTCTTC. Translation gives CAVQGALNSDEQFF.

This clonotype came up many times. At one boundary the junction diverges from the germline segment, which might be a read error. The chain recombines TRBV11-2 with TRBJ2-3, with 7 bases identical to TRBD1. CDR1 is SGHAT, CDR2 FQNNGV, per germline. The CDR3 extends over 14 amino acids. The CDR3 spells CASSLDRDIDTQYF. The DNA for the CDR3 is TGTGCCAGCAGCCTAGACAGGGATATAGATACGCAGTATTTT.

The J gene is TRBJ2-7, the V gene TRBV2, with 10 bases aligning to TRBD1. V lost 3 bases, J lost 3 bases, and 5 bases stayed unmatched. Germline CDR1 is SNHLY and CDR2 is FYNNEI. The CDR3 length is 15 residues. DNA of the CDR3: TGTGCCAGCAGTGACCGGGACAGGGGTCTCTACGAGCAGTACTTC. Translated: CASSDRDRGLYEQYF.

The rearrangement uses TRBV5-1 and TRBJ1-2; the match to TRBD1 covers 9 bases. CDR3 size: 14 residues. The germline CDR1 and CDR2 sequences are SGHRS and YFSETQ. The V segment lost 2 bases and the J segment 6 bases; nucleotides outside the gene matches: 5. DNA of the CDR3: TGCGCCAGCAGCTTACAGGGGGCGAAGGATGGCTACACCTTC. This gives the protein CASSLQGAKDGYTF.

The rearrangement joins TRBV3-1 to TRBJ1-5; TRBD1 matches 9 bases. Trimming removed 2 bases from V and 4 bases from J; junction bases left unmatched: 21. This CDR3 is 21 amino acids long. The germline V gene has CDR1 LGHDT and CDR2 YNNKEL (reference sequence). As DNA, the CDR3 is TGTGCCAGCAGCCAACACAGCCGGGGACAGGGTTTCCATCAACTAAATCAGCCCCAGCATTTT. Amino acids: CASSQHSRGQGFHQLNQPQHF.

CDR3 bases: TGTGCCAGCAGTGAAGAAGGAGGAGAGACCCAGTACTTC. It yields the protein CASSEEGGETQYF. The chain is built from TRBV6-1 and TRBJ2-5; D might be TRBD2 (5 bases). This CDR3 comprises 13 residues. Trimming took off 1 base at V and 4 bases at J, with 7 bases between the two ends. CDR1 is MNHNS and CDR2 is SASEGT in the germline V gene.

This clonotype was seen repeatedly, ten times or more. The chain links TRBV10-1 to TRBJ1-1, with 10 bases matching TRBD1. Germline V lookup: CDR1 WNHNN, CDR2 SYGVQD (reference sequence). J lost 5 bases, V lost 6 bases, and 3 bases had no gene match. The CDR3 loop spans 13 amino acids. The CDR3 bases are TGCGCCAGCAGCGGGACAGGGGTGACTGAAGCTTTCTTT. Translating gives CASSGTGVTEAFF.

This clonotype came up a few times. This chain uses TRBV29-1 with TRBJ2-1, with 9 positions matching TRBD2. The CDR3 covers 13 residues. The V gene's germline CDR1 is SQVTM and CDR2 ANQGSEA. J gave up 7 bases and V 5 bases, and 6 bases lay outside the gene matches. This CDR3 reads CSVRGAGGNEQFF. The CDR3 coding sequence is TGCAGCGTTCGGGGGGCGGGAGGGAATGAGCAGTTCTTC.

The chain is built from TRBV7-9 and TRBJ1-1; no reliable D call. CDR1 and CDR2 (germline): SEHNR, FQNEAQ (reference sequence). V was cut by 0 bases and J by 7 bases, with 12 bases left in between. The CDR3 covers 14 residues. Here the CDR3 reads CASSLAIGAYEAFF. The CDR3 DNA reads as TGTGCCAGCAGCTTAGCGATCGGAGCTTATGAAGCTTTCTTT.